This is a list of T cell receptor beta chains from one sample in a study of OX40 agonist ivuxolimab in advanced cancers. Measured with immunoSEQ multiplex PCR; TCRdb has only the in-frame clones, and not every one. The repertoire holds some 70,000 clones, with around 81% as singletons. The sequences come from CD4+ or CD8+ T cells sorted from blood, collected in a trial of the OX40 agonist ivuxolimab. These receptors were taken from an adult with an advanced solid tumor such as melanoma, head and neck, liver or kidney cancer. CDR3s include the opening cysteine and the closing phenylalanine or tryptophan. A D gene is named only where the DNA matches it firmly. Size values are once, few and many counts, or a class for expanded clones, and some rows have none.

>TRBV6-1|TRBJ1-4|NA|few
CASSAWGGTNEKLFF
TGTGCCAGCAGTGCTTGGGGGGGGACTAATGAAAAACTGTTTTTT
>TRBV4-3|TRBJ1-1|NA|NA
CASSQEGRGLTEAFF
TGCGCCAGCAGCCAAGAGGGGAGGGGCCTTACTGAAGCTTTCTTT
>TRBV18|TRBJ2-2|NA|NA
CASSPDLTGELFF
TGTGCCAGCTCACCGGACCTCACCGGGGAGCTGTTTTTT
>TRBV7-9|TRBJ2-5|NA|once
CASGGGSWETQYF
TGTGCCAGCGGTGGGGGCTCGTGGGAGACCCAGTACTTC
>TRBV27|TRBJ2-3|NA|NA
CASSLSYRMRDTSTDTQYF
TGTGCCAGCAGTTTATCTTACCGGATGCGGGACACTAGCACAGATACGCAGTATTTT
>TRBV20-1|TRBJ2-3|NA|NA
CSARDGRREYF
TGCAGTGCTAGAGACGGAAGAAGGGAGTATTTT
>TRBV28|TRBJ2-3|NA|NA
CASSLGDTQYF
TGTGCCAGCAGTTTAGGAGATACGCAGTATTTT
>TRBV4-1|TRBJ2-2|NA|NA
CASSQGQGGHTGELFF
TGCGCCAGCAGCCAAGGGCAGGGTGGGCACACCGGGGAGCTGTTTTTT
>TRBV7-2|TRBJ2-3|TRBD2|few
CASSRGGSTDTQYF
TGTGCCAGCAGCCGGGGGGGGAGCACAGATACGCAGTATTTT
>TRBV27|TRBJ2-1|NA|NA
CASSLWGREQFF
TGTGCCAGCAGTTTATGGGGGCGTGAGCAGTTCTTC
>TRBV29-1|TRBJ1-2|TRBD1|NA
CSVVLGQGARGYTF
TGCAGCGTTGTCCTGGGACAGGGGGCGCGTGGCTACACCTTC
>TRBV14|TRBJ2-4|TRBD2|once
CASSQGTSGINIQYF
TGTGCCAGCAGCCAAGGGACTAGCGGGATAAACATTCAGTACTTC
>TRBV6-5|TRBJ2-5|TRBD2|NA
CASSLTGTSSKTQYF
TGTGCCAGCAGTTTGACCGGGACTAGCTCGAAGACCCAGTACTTC